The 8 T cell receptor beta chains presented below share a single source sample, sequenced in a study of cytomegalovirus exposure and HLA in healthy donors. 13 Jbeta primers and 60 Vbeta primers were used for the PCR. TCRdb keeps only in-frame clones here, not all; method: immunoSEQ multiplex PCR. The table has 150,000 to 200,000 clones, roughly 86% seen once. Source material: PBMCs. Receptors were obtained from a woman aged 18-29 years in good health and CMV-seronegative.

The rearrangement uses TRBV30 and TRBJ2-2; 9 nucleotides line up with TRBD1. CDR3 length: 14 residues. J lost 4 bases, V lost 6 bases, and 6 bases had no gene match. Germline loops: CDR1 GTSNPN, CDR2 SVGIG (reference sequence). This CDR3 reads CACTRQGGTGELFF. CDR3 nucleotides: TGTGCCTGTACCCGACAGGGGGGCACCGGGGAGCTGTTTTTT.

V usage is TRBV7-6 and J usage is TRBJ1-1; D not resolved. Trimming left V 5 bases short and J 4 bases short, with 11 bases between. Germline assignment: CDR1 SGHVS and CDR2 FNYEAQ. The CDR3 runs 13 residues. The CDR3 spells CASSPLGGTEAFF. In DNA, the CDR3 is TGTGCCAGCAGCCCCCTCGGTGGCACTGAAGCTTTCTTT.

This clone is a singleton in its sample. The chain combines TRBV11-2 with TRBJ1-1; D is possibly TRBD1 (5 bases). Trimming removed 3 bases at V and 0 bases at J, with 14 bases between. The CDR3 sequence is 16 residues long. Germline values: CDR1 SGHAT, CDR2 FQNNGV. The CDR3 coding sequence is TGTGCCAGCAGCTTCAGGGTAGTCCCTATGAACACTGAAGCTTTCTTT. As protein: CASSFRVVPMNTEAFF. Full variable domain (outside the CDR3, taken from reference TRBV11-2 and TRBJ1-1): EAGVAQSPRYKIIEKRQSVAFWCNPISGHATLYWYQQILGQGPKLLIQFQNNGVVDDSQLPKDRFSAERLKGVDSTLKIQPAKLEDSAVYLCASSFRVVPMNTEAFFGQGTRLTVV.

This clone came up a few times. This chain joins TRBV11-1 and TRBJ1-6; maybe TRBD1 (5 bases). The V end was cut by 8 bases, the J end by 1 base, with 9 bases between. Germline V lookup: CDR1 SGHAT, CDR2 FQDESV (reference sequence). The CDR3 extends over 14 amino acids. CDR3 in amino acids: CASRGESYNSPLHF. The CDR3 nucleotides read TGTGCCAGCCGGGGGGAATCCTATAATTCACCCCTCCACTTT.

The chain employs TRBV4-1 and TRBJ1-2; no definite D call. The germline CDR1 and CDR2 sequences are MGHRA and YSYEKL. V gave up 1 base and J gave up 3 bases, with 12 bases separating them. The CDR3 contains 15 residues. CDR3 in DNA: TGCGCCAGCAGCCAAGCAATGCCAGAGGACTATGGCTACACCTTC. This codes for CASSQAMPEDYGYTF.

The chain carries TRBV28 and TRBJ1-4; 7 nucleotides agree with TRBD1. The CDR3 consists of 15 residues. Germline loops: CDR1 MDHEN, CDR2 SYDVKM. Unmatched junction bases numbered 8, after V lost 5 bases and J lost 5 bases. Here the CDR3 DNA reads TGTGCCAGCAGTCCCGCAGGGGGGCCCAATGAAAAACTGTTTTTT. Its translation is CASSPAGGPNEKLFF.

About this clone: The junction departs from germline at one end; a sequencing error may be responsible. The CDR3 bases are TGTGCCAGCAACTTACGTGGAGGATTGGCTGGAAACACCATATATTTT. It translates to CASNLRGGLAGNTIYF. This sequence joins TRBV7-9 and TRBJ1-3; D gene unclear. The CDR3 has 16 amino acids. Germline CDR1 reads SEHNR; CDR2 reads FQNEAQ (reference sequence). Full variable domain (outside the CDR3, taken from reference TRBV7-9 and TRBJ1-3): DTGVSQNPRHKITKRGQNVTFRCDPISEHNRLYWYRQTLGQGPEFLTYFQNEAQLEKSRLLSDRFSAERPKGSFSTLEIQRTEQGDSAMYLCASNLRGGLAGNTIYFGEGSWLTVV.

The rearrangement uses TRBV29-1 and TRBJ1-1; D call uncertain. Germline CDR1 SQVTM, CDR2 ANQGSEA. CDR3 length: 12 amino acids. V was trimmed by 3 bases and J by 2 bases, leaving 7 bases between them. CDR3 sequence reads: CSVDGVNTEAFF. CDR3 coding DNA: TGCAGCGTTGACGGGGTTAACACTGAAGCTTTCTTT.